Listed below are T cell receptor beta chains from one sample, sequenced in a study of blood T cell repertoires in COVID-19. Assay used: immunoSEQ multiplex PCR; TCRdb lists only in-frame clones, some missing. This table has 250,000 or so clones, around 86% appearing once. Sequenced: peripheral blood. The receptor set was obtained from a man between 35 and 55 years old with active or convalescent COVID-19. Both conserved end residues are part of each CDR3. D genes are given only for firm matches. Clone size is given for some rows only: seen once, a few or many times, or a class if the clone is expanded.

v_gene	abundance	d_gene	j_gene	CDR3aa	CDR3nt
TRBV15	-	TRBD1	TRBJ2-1	CATSRDRGSYNEQFF	TGTGCCACCAGCAGGGACAGGGGCTCCTACAATGAGCAGTTCTTC
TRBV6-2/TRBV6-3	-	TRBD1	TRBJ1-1	CASSYITGTGSRNTEAFF	TGTGCCAGCAGTTACATTACCGGGACAGGAAGTAGGAACACTGAAGCTTTCTTT
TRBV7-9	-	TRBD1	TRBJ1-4	CASNSGQGNEKLFF	TGTGCCAGCAACTCGGGACAGGGTAATGAAAAACTGTTTTTT
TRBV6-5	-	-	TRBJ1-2	CASSPRVLYGYTF	TGTGCCAGCAGTCCCAGGGTTCTCTATGGCTACACCTTC
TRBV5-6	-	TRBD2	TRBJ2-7	CASSLRSGTSSYEQYF	TGTGCCAGCAGCTTGCGATCCGGGACTAGCTCCTACGAGCAGTACTTC
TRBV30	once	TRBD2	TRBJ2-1	CAWSVHPPGGFSYNEQFF	TGTGCCTGGAGTGTACACCCCCCGGGAGGATTCTCCTACAATGAGCAGTTCTTC
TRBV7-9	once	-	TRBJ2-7	CASSSSRGYEQYF	TGTGCCAGCAGCTCATCCAGGGGTTACGAGCAGTACTTC
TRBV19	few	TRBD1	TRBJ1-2	CASWDRLNYGYTF	TGTGCCAGCTGGGACAGGCTTAACTATGGCTACACCTTC
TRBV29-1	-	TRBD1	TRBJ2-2	CSVDTGTGAGELFF	TGCAGCGTAGATACCGGGACAGGGGCCGGGGAGCTGTTTTTT
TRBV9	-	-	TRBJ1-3	CASSAPGVGGNTIYF	TGTGCCAGCAGCGCCCCCGGGGTGGGCGGAAACACCATATATTTT
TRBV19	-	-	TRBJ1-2	CASNQGRGAANYGYTF	TGTGCCAGTAACCAGGGACGCGGGGCGGCTAATTATGGCTACACCTTC
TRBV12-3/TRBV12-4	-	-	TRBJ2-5	CASSFREEETQYF	TGTGCCAGCAGTTTTAGGGAGGAAGAGACCCAGTACTTC
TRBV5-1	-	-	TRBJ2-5	CASSLGWAGQETQYF	TGCGCCAGCAGCTTGGGGTGGGCGGGTCAAGAGACCCAGTACTTC
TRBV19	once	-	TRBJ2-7	CASGRDKNYEQYF	TGTGCCAGTGGCCGGGACAAGAACTACGAGCAGTACTTC
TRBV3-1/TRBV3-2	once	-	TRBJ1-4	CASSQAGGKLFF	TGTGCCAGCAGCCAAGCAGGTGGCAAACTGTTTTTT
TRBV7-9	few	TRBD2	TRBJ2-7	CASSSGGLAGVFNYEQYF	TGTGCCAGCAGCTCGGGCGGACTAGCGGGAGTATTTAACTACGAGCAGTACTTC
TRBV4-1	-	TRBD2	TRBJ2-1	CASSQDRSSGRGEQFF	TGCGCCAGCAGCCAAGATCGGTCTAGCGGGAGAGGTGAGCAGTTCTTC
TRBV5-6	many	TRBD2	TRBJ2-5	CASSFNGGTSRETQYF	TGTGCCAGCAGCTTTAACGGGGGGACCTCGAGGGAGACCCAGTACTTC
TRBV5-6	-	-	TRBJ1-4	CASSLSGFRGTGEKLFF	TGTGCCAGCAGCTTGAGTGGATTCAGGGGAACAGGTGAAAAACTGTTTTTT
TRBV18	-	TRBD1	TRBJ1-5	CASSPQGSQPQHF	TGTGCCAGCTCGCCACAGGGGTCTCAGCCCCAGCATTTT
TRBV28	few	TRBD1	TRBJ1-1	CASSPGTGGSTEAFF	TGTGCCAGCAGTCCAGGGACAGGGGGAAGCACTGAAGCTTTCTTT
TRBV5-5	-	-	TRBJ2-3	CASSPRDTQYF	TGTGCCAGCAGCCCGAGGGATACGCAGTATTTT
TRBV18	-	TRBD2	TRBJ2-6	CASSPPGGAGANVLTF	TGTGCCAGCTCACCGCCGGGGGGGGCTGGGGCCAACGTCCTGACTTTC
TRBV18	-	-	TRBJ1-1	CASSLSYYTEAFF	TGTGCCAGCTCCCTCTCTTACTACACTGAAGCTTTCTTT
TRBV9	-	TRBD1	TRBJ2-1	CASSAAPTGGLGYNEQFF	TGTGCCAGCAGCGCAGCCCCGACAGGGGGTTTAGGATACAATGAGCAGTTCTTC
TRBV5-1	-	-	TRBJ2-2	CASSSGGGHNTGELFF	TGCGCCAGCAGCTCTGGCGGGGGACATAACACCGGGGAGCTGTTTTTT
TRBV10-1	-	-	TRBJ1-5	CASSERQYSNQPQHF	TGCGCCAGCAGTGAACGTCAGTATAGCAATCAGCCCCAGCATTTT
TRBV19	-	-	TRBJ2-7	CASRRGSEQYF	TGTGCCAGTCGCCGCGGCAGCGAGCAGTACTTC
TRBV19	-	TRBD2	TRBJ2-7	CASSLPRGGSYEQYF	TGTGCCAGTAGTTTACCCCGGGGGGGCTCCTACGAGCAGTACTTC
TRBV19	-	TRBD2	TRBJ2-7	CASRREGSYEQYF	TGTGCCAGCCGGCGGGAGGGCTCCTACGAGCAGTACTTC
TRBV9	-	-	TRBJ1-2	CASSGRDGFYGYTF	TGTGCCAGCAGCGGGAGGGACGGATTCTATGGCTACACCTTC
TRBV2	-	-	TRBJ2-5	CASSQHSRIKETQYF	TGTGCCAGCAGTCAACACTCTAGGATTAAAGAGACCCAGTACTTC
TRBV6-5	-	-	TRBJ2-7	CASPSVREQYF	TGTGCCAGCCCTTCGGTGCGGGAGCAGTACTTC
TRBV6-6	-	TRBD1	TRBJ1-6	CASSPPPGQGASPLHF	TGTGCCAGCAGCCCTCCCCCGGGACAGGGGGCTTCACCCCTCCACTTT
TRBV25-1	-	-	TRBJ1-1	CASSESGGPEAFF	TGTGCCAGCAGTGAATCGGGGGGCCCGGAAGCTTTCTTT
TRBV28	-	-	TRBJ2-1	CASSMGAVFYNEQFF	TGTGCCAGCAGTATGGGGGCGGTCTTTTACAATGAGCAGTTCTTC
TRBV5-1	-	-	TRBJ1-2	CASSTRGDGYTF	TGCGCCAGCAGCACACGAGGAGACGGCTACACCTTC
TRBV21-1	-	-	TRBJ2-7	CASSMGLAETSYEQYF	TGTGCCAGCAGCATGGGACTAGCGGAAACCTCCTACGAGCAGTACTTC
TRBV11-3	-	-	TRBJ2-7	CASSSVPRRANEQYF	TGTGCCAGCAGCTCGGTCCCCCGGAGGGCCAACGAGCAGTACTTC
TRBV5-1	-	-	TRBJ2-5	CASSLGGQIETQYF	TGCGCCAGCAGCTTGGGCGGGCAGATAGAGACCCAGTACTTC
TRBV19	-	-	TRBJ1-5	CASSPQGTIEQPQHF	TGTGCCAGTAGCCCACAGGGTACGATCGAACAGCCCCAGCATTTT
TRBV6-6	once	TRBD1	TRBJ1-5	CASDQGGPQHF	TGTGCCAGCGACCAGGGGGGCCCCCAGCATTTT
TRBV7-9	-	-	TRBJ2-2	CASSPQEELFF	TGTGCCAGCAGCCCCCAGGAGGAGCTGTTTTTT
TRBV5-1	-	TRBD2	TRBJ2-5	CASTRTSGYQETQYF	TGCGCCAGCACCAGGACTAGCGGGTATCAAGAGACCCAGTACTTC
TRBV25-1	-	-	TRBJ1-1	CASSEGHLMNTEAFF	TGTGCCAGCAGTGAGGGACACCTCATGAACACTGAAGCTTTCTTT
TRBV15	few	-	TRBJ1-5	CATSRVGNQPQHF	TGTGCCACCAGCAGAGTCGGCAATCAGCCCCAGCATTTT